This paragraph reports one TCR beta chain. TCRdb's table, derived via immunoSEQ multiplex PCR, lists solely in-frame clones and lacks some. This sample has about 130,000 clones, with more than 80% found just once. This CDR3 is built from 17 residues. V dropped 6 bases and J dropped 0; count of bases not matched to a gene: 6. Looked up from germline, CDR1 is MDHEN and CDR2 is SYDVKM. The sample belongs to a study of blood T cell repertoires in COVID-19. About the research overall: Acute-phase and convalescent COVID-19 samples originated in the United States, Italy and Spain.

The receptor's source is a human donor in a cohort sampled during active COVID-19. The sequenced material came from peripheral blood. J is TRBJ2-2 and V is TRBV28; TRBD2 aligns across 11 bases. The DNA of the CDR3 is TGTGCCAGCAGCCTAGGGACTAGCGGTTCGAACACCGGGGAGCTGTTTTTT. Encoded protein: CASSLGTSGSNTGELFF.